This TCR beta chain was found in a study of CD8 T cells in Susac syndrome. High-throughput TCR beta sequencing covered peripheral CD8+ and CD4+ T cells. Controls matched for age and sex were healthy donors. Negative isolation was used for CD8+ and CD4+ T cells, and FACS enrichment was applied to TEMRA cells. After extraction with the RNeasy kit, roughly 0.45 to 1 ug of the RNA was reverse transcribed using random hexamers. In TCRdb, the immunoSEQ multiplex PCR reads were re-called with MiXCR into one record per CDR3 protein. This sample has around 140,000 distinct CDR3 sequences; less than 95% occur once, and the top ten carry 0.075% to 0.1%. CDR3 size: 13 residues. Per the germline V gene, CDR1 is ENHRY and CDR2 is SYGVKD. Trimming shortened V by 3 bases and J by 8 bases, and 10 bases separated the two germline ends.

This clonotype was sampled from a human donor in good health. Sequenced input: CD4+ T cells from PBMCs. This chain uses TRBV10-3 with TRBJ1-4; D is unresolved. This CDR3 is CAISDLRTEKLFF. The CDR3 DNA reads as TGTGCCATCAGTGATTTGAGAACCGAAAAACTGTTTTTT.